Included here is one T cell receptor (beta chain) sequence, with context. Its antigen is not yet known. No base quality information exists; no much larger clone differs at one position. Donors were about 36 systemically healthy Caucasian individuals from Russia aged about 6 to 100 years. Around 9.8 milliliters of peripheral blood were collected from each donor into EDTA-treated Vacutainer tubes. PBMCs were isolated by Ficoll-Paque density-gradient centrifugation, with at least 6.5 million obtained per sample. Trizol reagent was used to extract total RNA from PBMCs, with at least 6 micrograms per sample. Naive CD45RAhigh/CD27high T cell percentages were measured by flow cytometry on a PBMC aliquot from every donor. This sample stems from a study of blood T cells in healthy people across ages (dated by TCRdb to the mid-2010s). Background on the whole study: In model experiments, template switching captured roughly one uniquely barcoded TCR beta cDNA molecule for every two T cells. To track age-related changes in TCR beta repertoire diversity, the study relied on deep sequencing normalized with unique cDNA molecular identifiers. The donors were divided into four age groups: young (average approximately 17 years), middle-aged (approximately 39), aged (approximately 59) and long-lived (roughly 82). To avoid experimental bias, donors of different ages were randomly spread across the sequencing lanes. Two additional independent replicas of 1 million unique cDNA reads from the same blood draw were analyzed for two donors (one aged 18 to 29 and one aged 80 or older). Findings and caveats that apply to the study as a whole: As age increased, observed TCR beta diversity per million T cells dropped in a roughly linear way, and a significant reduction was already evident by age around 41. The long-lived group showed more naive CD4+ T cells, fewer expanded clones and increased TCR diversity than the aged group, suggesting age selection. Donor CMV infection status was unknown, potentially confounding age-related changes in expanded clonotypes. A strong correlation was found between observed TCR beta diversity and the percentage of naive T cells measured by flow cytometry. Since profiling was done on bulk unsorted PBMCs, naive and antigen-experienced compartments could not be conclusively compared. Estimates of total diversity from one million sequenced T cells were regarded as lower bounds and underestimates.

For CDR1 and CDR2, the germline V gene lists MNHNS and SASEGT. Spanning cysteine to phenylalanine, the CDR3 consists of 14 amino acids. Only the CDR3 DNA is retained, 42 bases long and in frame from the first base. A distance of 9 bases separates the germline ends of V and J, which lose 2 bases and 2 bases respectively. The library was prepared using 5' RACE. Reads for this sample came from an Illumina HiSeq 2500. A second PCR of about 6 to 11 cycles was run with a J-beta primer mix and a sample-barcoded 5' primer. A template-switch 5' adaptor carrying 12 random nucleotides introduced a unique molecular identifier onto each TCR beta cDNA molecule. Each sample yielded at least 3 million CDR3-containing paired-end reads. All of the RNA was converted into first-strand cDNA using the Mint cDNA synthesis kit, with a TRBC-specific oligonucleotide serving as the primer. Following uracil-DNA glycosylase treatment, a first 18-cycle PCR with universal primers M1SS and BC2_uni_R was performed on all cDNA. Per the authors' processing: For normalization, 1 million high-quality reads, each with a distinct molecular identifier, were randomly selected from each sample. Reads with shared molecular identifiers were discarded instead of being binned into consensus sequences. MiTCR, set to a Q25 quality threshold and the strictest error-elimination algorithm, was used for CDR3 identification, clonotype clustering and error correction. A nonparametric unseen species model with Euler transformation was used to estimate a lower bound on total TCR beta diversity. Starting from the raw public reads, TCRdb applied fastp trimming at Q25, assembled clones with MiXCR and retained in-frame beta chains. All rows with the same CDR3 protein become a single entry with the most common DNA and genes. The V and J calls come from TCRdb's annotation, not from the publication. Counted in this sample were 700,000 to 900,000 distinct CDR3 sequences; 53% of them appeared once. About 42% of the sample is held by the ten biggest clonotypes.

The sample comprised blood. This receptor was obtained from a man older than 75 in good health. The sequence is built from TRBV6-1 and TRBJ1-2; matching of 6 bases hints at TRBD1 as the D gene. The DNA reads TGTGCCAGCAGTGAAACCGACAGGAACTATGGCTACACCTTC. This encodes CASSETDRNYGYTF.